This T cell receptor beta chain was sequenced during a study of blood T cell repertoires in COVID-19. Across the study: PBMCs, B-cell-depleted T cells, or T cells were the source of the cDNA or gDNA that made up the material.

CDR1 is SNHLY, CDR2 FYNNEI, per germline. Trimming removed 7 bases at V and 1 base at J, with 11 bases between. The CDR3 has 14 residues. The method was immunoSEQ multiplex PCR; TCRdb's version includes in-frame clones alone and lacks a portion of them. The sample lists approximately 96,000 clones, roughly 96% occurring once. This clonotype was obtained from a human donor with active COVID-19. The donor label of this sample is uncertain. This rearrangement joins TRBV2 to TRBJ1-5; D perhaps matches TRBD1 (5 bases). The specimen sequenced was peripheral blood. The CDR3 is CASKTGLSNQPQHF. Written as DNA, the CDR3 is TGTGCCAGCAAGACGGGACTCAGCAATCAGCCCCAGCATTTT.